This T cell receptor beta chain was sequenced during a study of blood T cell repertoires in COVID-19. Study as a whole: Sites across the United States, Italy and Spain contributed samples from acute and convalescent COVID-19. T cells, B-cell-depleted T cells, or PBMCs supplied cDNA or gDNA.

The CDR3 is 15 residues long. V was pared by 5 bases and J by 9 bases, with 12 bases of the junction left unmatched. Germline CDR1 KGHSH, CDR2 LQKENI. In the source study's methods: By means of reference gene primer amplification, nucleated cell counts were estimated. Sequencing was performed with immunoSEQ multiplex PCR; in TCRdb, only in-frame clones are kept and a portion is missing. From that table come the V and J calls and clone size; the DNA was used to work out D and trimming. The sample lists about 80,000 clones, 80% to 85% occurring once. The receptor was derived from a woman aged 70-85 years with acute or convalescent COVID-19. The rearrangement links TRBV18 to TRBJ2-4; 8 bases align to TRBD1. Material for sequencing was peripheral blood. In DNA, the CDR3 is TGTGCCAGCTCAAATACCGATGGACAGGGCAGCATTCAGTACTTC. Protein: CASSNTDGQGSIQYF.